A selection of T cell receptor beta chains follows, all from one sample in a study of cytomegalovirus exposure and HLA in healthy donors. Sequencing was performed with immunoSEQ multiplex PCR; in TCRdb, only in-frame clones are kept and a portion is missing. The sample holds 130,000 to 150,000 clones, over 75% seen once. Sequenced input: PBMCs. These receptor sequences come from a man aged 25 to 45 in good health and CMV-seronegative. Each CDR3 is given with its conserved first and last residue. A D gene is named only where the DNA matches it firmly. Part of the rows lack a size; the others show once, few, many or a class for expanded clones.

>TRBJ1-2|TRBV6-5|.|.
CASSYELQRGYTF
TGTGCCAGCAGTTACGAGTTACAGAGAGGCTACACCTTC
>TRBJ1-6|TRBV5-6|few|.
CASSLAGDSPLHF
TGTGCCAGCAGCTTGGCAGGGGATTCACCCCTCCACTTT
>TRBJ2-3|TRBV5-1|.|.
CASSFQAGDTQYF
TGCGCCAGCAGCTTCCAGGCGGGGGATACGCAGTATTTT
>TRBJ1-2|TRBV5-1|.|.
CASSTTGSDGYTF
TGCGCCAGCAGCACTACAGGGTCGGATGGCTACACCTTC
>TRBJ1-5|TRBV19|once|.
CASRSGVHSNQPQHF
TGTGCCAGTAGATCCGGGGTACATAGCAATCAGCCCCAGCATTTT
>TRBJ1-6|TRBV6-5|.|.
CASRPTQAYNSPLHF
TGTGCCAGCAGGCCAACCCAGGCGTATAATTCACCCCTCCACTTT
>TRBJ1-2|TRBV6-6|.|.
CASSYSGGDGYTF
TGTGCCAGCAGTTACTCGGGAGGGGATGGCTACACCTTC
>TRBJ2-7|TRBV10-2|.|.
CASSDPGLKSSYEQYF
TGCGCCAGCAGTGACCCAGGACTGAAAAGCTCCTACGAGCAGTACTTC
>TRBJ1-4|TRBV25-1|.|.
CASSSQGREKLFF
TGTGCCAGCAGTAGCCAGGGTAGAGAAAAACTGTTTTTT
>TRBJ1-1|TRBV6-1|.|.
CASSEERSSEAFF
TGTGCCAGCAGTGAAGAGCGGTCCTCGGAAGCTTTCTTT
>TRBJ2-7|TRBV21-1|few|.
CASSTGQGGYEQYF
TGTGCCAGCAGCACGGGACAGGGCGGGTACGAGCAGTACTTC
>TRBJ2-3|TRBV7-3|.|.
CATGLGTDTQYF
TGTGCAACAGGCCTTGGCACAGATACGCAGTATTTT
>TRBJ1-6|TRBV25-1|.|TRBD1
CASSEFETGWEYNSPLHF
TGTGCCAGCAGTGAATTCGAGACAGGGTGGGAGTATAATTCACCCCTCCACTTT
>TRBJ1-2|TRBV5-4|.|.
CASSFRGGWGYTF
TGTGCCAGCAGCTTCAGGGGCGGATGGGGCTACACCTTC
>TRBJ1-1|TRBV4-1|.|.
CASSQDMNRLSTEAFF
TGCGCCAGCAGCCAAGATATGAACAGGTTGAGCACTGAAGCTTTCTTT
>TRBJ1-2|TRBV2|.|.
CASSTGGWGYTF
TGTGCCAGCAGTACCGGGGGGTGGGGCTACACCTTC
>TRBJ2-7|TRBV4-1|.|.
CASSHSGGSYEQYF
TGCGCCAGCAGCCACTCAGGGGGGTCCTACGAGCAGTACTTC
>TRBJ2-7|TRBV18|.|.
CASSPLGDEQYF
TGTGCCAGCTCACCACTGGGAGACGAGCAGTACTTC
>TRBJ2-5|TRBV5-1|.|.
CASSLQGFGETQYF
TGCGCCAGCAGCTTGCAGGGTTTTGGGGAGACCCAGTACTTC
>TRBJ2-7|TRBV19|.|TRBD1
CASSPLQGAHEQYF
TGTGCCAGTAGTCCTCTTCAGGGGGCTCACGAGCAGTACTTC
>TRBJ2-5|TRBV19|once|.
CASSMGGASETQYF
TGTGCCAGTAGTATGGGGGGAGCCTCAGAGACCCAGTACTTC